The 23 T cell receptor beta chains given below trace back to one sample, sequenced in a study of CD8 T cells in ankylosing spondylitis. General study results and limits: There was a TCR beta motif, made of roughly eight highly homologous variants, that appeared characteristic of ankylosing spondylitis blood.

These receptors' antigens are unknown. A single record per CDR3 protein comes from TCRdb applying MiXCR to the 5' RACE reads. Among about 220,000 distinct CDR3 sequences listed, roughly 6.6% were seen once. Sequenced: blood, either unsorted or a sorted T cell fraction (not recorded which). All receptors derive from a male donor with ankylosing spondylitis.

This clonotype was seen ten or more times. The chain links TRBV6-5 to TRBJ2-1; TRBD1 matches 9 bases. The junction had 7 bases not matched to a gene; V was cut back by 5 bases and J by 5 bases. CDR1 MNHEY and CDR2 SVGAGI come from the germline V gene. The CDR3 spans 15 residues. The CDR3 here is CASSHGTGRNNEQFF. The DNA for the CDR3 is TGTGCCAGCAGTCACGGGACAGGGAGAAACAATGAGCAGTTCTTC.

The sample holds many counts of this clonotype. The V and J genes are TRBV15 and TRBJ2-1; 10 nucleotides agree with TRBD2. The length of the CDR3 is 17 residues. Looked up from germline, CDR1 is LNHNV and CDR2 is YYDKDF (reference sequence). J gave up 6 bases and V 0 bases, and 8 bases lay outside the gene matches. The chain's CDR3 is CATSRDPRTSGFNEQFF. CDR3 nucleotides: TGTGCCACCAGCAGAGATCCTCGGACTAGCGGTTTCAATGAGCAGTTCTTC.

This clonotype was counted ten times or more. The chain employs TRBV12-3 or TRBV12-4 and TRBJ2-1, with D unclear. The CDR3 is 12 amino acids. The V end lost 2 bases, the J end lost 7 bases, and 6 bases lay between the germline ends. CDR3 amino acids: CASSLWVNEQFF. In DNA form, the CDR3 reads TGTGCCAGCAGTTTATGGGTAAATGAGCAGTTCTTC.

In this sample, this clonotype turned up many times. One end of the junction does not line up with germline, which may come from a read error. This chain links TRBV5-1 with TRBJ2-5; 9 positions agree with TRBD1. Germline V CDR1 and CDR2: SGHRS, YFSETQ. This CDR3 contains 14 residues. CDR3 sequence: CATSRDRAQETQYF. Here the CDR3 DNA reads TGCGCCACCAGCAGGGACAGGGCCCAAGAGACCCAGTACTTC.

This clonotype was recorded many times. This chain connects TRBV18 to TRBJ1-2; no firm D call. The CDR3 extends over 16 amino acids. V shed 4 bases and J shed 4 bases, with 19 bases lying between them. Germline CDR1 reads KGHSH; CDR2 reads LQKENI. CDR3 residues: CASSQGPPPPFYGYTF. Written as DNA, the CDR3 is TGTGCCAGCTCACAAGGACCACCGCCGCCTTTCTATGGCTACACCTTC. Combining the CDR3 with reference TRBV18 and TRBJ1-2 gives the whole variable domain NAGVMQNPRHLVRRRGQEARLRCSPMKGHSHVYWYRQLPEEGLKFMVYLQKENIIDESGMPKERFSAEFPKEGPSILRIQQVVRGDSAAYFCASSQGPPPPFYGYTFGSGTRLTVV.

V and J are TRBV29-1 and TRBJ2-1; TRBD1 agrees at 7 bases. There are 14 residues in the CDR3. V dropped 4 bases and J dropped 1; count of bases not matched to a gene: 4. The V gene's germline CDR1 is SQVTM and CDR2 ANQGSEA. The CDR3 spells CSVAGQFSYNEQFF. In nucleotides, the CDR3 is TGCAGCGTTGCGGGACAGTTTTCCTACAATGAGCAGTTCTTC.

This clonotype appeared a few times. The chain uses TRBV11-2 and TRBJ2-7; maybe TRBD1 (5 bases). The CDR3 is 14 residues long. Trimming took 1 base from V and 2 from J, leaving 9 bases between them. From germline, CDR1 is SGHAT and CDR2 FQNNGV. The CDR3, as DNA: TGTGCCAGCAGCTTAGTTGGGGCAGCCTACGAGCAGTACTTC. Protein: CASSLVGAAYEQYF.

This clonotype was observed a few times. The chain couples TRBV27 to TRBJ1-1, with 7 bases identical to TRBD1. The CDR3 totals 14 residues. Unmatched junction bases numbered 10, after V lost 7 bases and J lost 5 bases. Germline V lookup: CDR1 MNHEY, CDR2 SMNVEV (reference sequence). CDR3 sequence: CASTKRTGRTEAFF. The CDR3, as DNA: TGTGCCAGCACCAAGCGGACAGGCAGGACTGAAGCTTTCTTT.

This chain links TRBV5-5 with TRBJ1-5, with D uncertain. The CDR3 contains 14 residues. Trimming took 0 bases from V and 2 from J, leaving 6 bases between them. From germline, CDR1 is SGHKS and CDR2 YYEKEE (reference sequence). The CDR3 loop reads CASSLEYGNQPQHF. CDR3 nucleotides: TGTGCCAGCAGCTTGGAGTACGGCAATCAGCCCCAGCATTTT.

This clonotype showed up just a few times. This chain links TRBV7-9 with TRBJ2-7; D is undetermined. There are 14 residues in the CDR3. With 5 bases removed from V and 2 bases from J, the gap between germline ends came to 13 bases. Germline CDR1 and CDR2: SEHNR and FQNEAQ (reference sequence). CDR3 region: CASSPIFEAYEQYF. In DNA form, the CDR3 reads TGTGCCAGCAGCCCCATTTTTGAAGCCTACGAGCAGTACTTC.

This clonotype was observed many times. At one end the junction does not follow the germline gene, possibly because of a read error. The rearrangement links TRBV14 to TRBJ2-7, with D possibly being TRBD1 (6 bases). The CDR3 is 14 amino acids. The germline V gene encodes CDR1 SGHDN and CDR2 FVKESK. In DNA form, the CDR3 reads TGTGCCAGCAGCCCAACAAATCTCAGGGGCACAAGCTGGTTC. Translating gives CASSPTNLRGTSWF.

This clonotype was seen many times. The chain recombines TRBV6-2 or TRBV6-3 with TRBJ1-1, with D perhaps TRBD1 (5 bases). V was cut by 10 bases and J by 0 bases, with 21 bases left in between. This CDR3 is 16 amino acids long. Germline V gene lookup returns CDR1 MNHEY and CDR2 SVGEGT. The CDR3 nucleotides are TGTGCCACCTCGCACCCAGGGCAAGGGATGAACACTGAAGCTTTCTTT. Translation gives CATSHPGQGMNTEAFF.

This clonotype was found many times. The chain has TRBV28 and TRBJ2-1, with 9 bases that match TRBD2. Germline loops: CDR1 MDHEN, CDR2 SYDVKM. The CDR3 has 15 residues. The junction had 4 bases not matched to a gene; V was cut back by 3 bases and J by 4 bases. CDR3 in amino acids: CASSFRLAVYNEQFF. CDR3 nucleotide sequence: TGTGCCAGCAGTTTCCGACTAGCGGTATACAATGAGCAGTTCTTC.

This clonotype was recorded many times. CDR3: CASSLGGSSSYNEQFF. The CDR3 bases are TGTGCCAGCAGCTTAGGTGGCTCGAGCTCCTACAATGAGCAGTTCTTC. The chain is built from TRBV7-6 and TRBJ2-1; D not certain. Germline lookup yields CDR1 SGHVS and CDR2 FNYEAQ. The CDR3 consists of 16 residues. Trimming shortened V by 1 base and J by 0 bases, and 10 bases separated the two germline ends.

This clonotype was seen ten or more times. J is TRBJ1-4 and V is TRBV6-5; D call uncertain. There are 17 residues in the CDR3. V lost 0 bases to trimming and J lost 2 bases, with 13 bases between them. In germline, CDR1 is MNHEY, CDR2 SVGAGI. In DNA, the CDR3 is TGTGCCAGCAGTTACTCGATTGCCGGGAGGACTAATGAAAAACTGTTTTTT. Its protein is CASSYSIAGRTNEKLFF.

V and J are TRBV11-2 and TRBJ1-2; D unclear. Germline lookup yields CDR1 SGHAT and CDR2 FQNNGV. This CDR3 is built from 15 residues. V lost 5 bases to trimming and J lost 4 bases, with 17 bases between them. The CDR3, as DNA: TGTGCCAGCAGCGCCGGGCCTAGCCCTTTCTATGGCTACACCTTC. Translating it yields CASSAGPSPFYGYTF.

In this sample, this clonotype turned up many times. One end of the junction is discordant with germline, which a read error may explain. V gene TRBV10-3 combines with J gene TRBJ2-7; TRBD2 matches 11 bases. The CDR3 loop spans 9 amino acids. Germline assignment: CDR1 ENHRY and CDR2 SYGVKD. CDR3 coding DNA: TGTGCATCCCCTAGGACTAGCGGGTTC. Amino acids: CASPRTSGF.

This clonotype appeared many times. V usage is TRBV20-1 and J usage is TRBJ1-2, with D tentatively TRBD1 (6 bases). The V end was cut by 5 bases, the J end by 7 bases, with 20 bases between. The CDR3 is 14 amino acids. Germline V gene lookup returns CDR1 DFQATT and CDR2 SNEGSKA (reference sequence). CDR3: CSAYWAGGASGYTF. The CDR3 bases are TGCAGTGCTTACTGGGCTGGGGGGGCAAGTGGCTACACCTTC.

This clonotype appeared many times. The J gene is TRBJ1-2, the V gene TRBV28; D call uncertain. Germline CDR1 and CDR2: MDHEN and SYDVKM. Trimming removed 10 bases at V and 4 bases at J, with 13 bases between. The CDR3 is 12 residues long. For the CDR3, the DNA is TGTGCCACCCTGACCCGTCCCTATGGCTACACCTTC. Its translation: CATLTRPYGYTF.

This clonotype was seen many times. The CDR3 sequence is CASSPSAWNTEAFF. The DNA of the CDR3 is TGTGCCAGCAGCCCGTCGGCTTGGAACACTGAAGCTTTCTTT. V and J are TRBV6-1 and TRBJ1-1; the D is unclear. Germline-derived CDR1 and CDR2 are MNHNS and SASEGT. Trimming stripped 6 bases from V and 1 base from J, with 12 bases between. The CDR3 is made up of 14 amino acids.

This clonotype was detected ten times or more. The V gene is TRBV4-3, the J gene TRBJ2-5, with 8 bases that match TRBD2. This CDR3 is 15 amino acids long. Germline-derived CDR1 and CDR2 are LGHNA and YSLEER. Trimming cost V 3 bases and J 1 base; bases outside gene matches: 4. The CDR3 DNA sequence: TGCGCCAGCAGCCAGTTACTAGCGGCCCAAGAGACCCAGTACTTC. It encodes CASSQLLAAQETQYF.

This clonotype appeared many times. The chain couples TRBV24-1 to TRBJ2-1; no clear D gene. The V end was cut by 0 bases, the J end by 12 bases, with 17 bases between. The CDR3 is made up of 15 amino acids. Per the germline V gene, CDR1 is KGHDR and CDR2 is SFDVKD. DNA for the CDR3: TGTGCCACCAGTGATTTGCTGGGCGTTGAGCCGCGGCAGTTCTTC. This gives the protein CATSDLLGVEPRQFF.

This clonotype was detected only a few times. The gene calls are TRBV20-1 and TRBJ1-2; 8 nucleotides align to TRBD1. The CDR3 has 16 residues. Germline V lookup: CDR1 DFQATT, CDR2 SNEGSKA (reference sequence). J gave up 4 bases and V 0 bases, and 10 bases lay outside the gene matches. The CDR3 nucleotides are TGCAGTGCTAGAGAGACAGGGGATAGGGTTGGCTATGGCTACACCTTC. Its protein is CSARETGDRVGYGYTF.